This T cell receptor (beta chain) was profiled in a study of T-cell reconstitution after alpha-beta-depleted transplantation in children (dated by TCRdb to 2016 to 2017). Some background on the complete study: Using TCR repertoire profiling, the study followed T-cell immune reconstitution in a quantitative way in children after TCRalphabeta/CD19-depleted allogeneic hematopoietic cell transplantation.

Measured from the cysteine to the phenylalanine, the CDR3 is 14 residues long. Kept here is only the CDR3 DNA, which spans 42 bases and is read in frame from base 1. CDR1 and CDR2, looked up from the germline V gene, are SGHVS and FQNEAQ. After removal of 5 bases from V and 6 bases from J, the junction retains 8 bases not matched to a gene. Library generation was performed with PCR. The sequencer was an Illumina HiSeq 2500. Molecular barcoding was employed in the preparation of TCR libraries, with unique molecular identifiers being used to normalize TCRbeta repertoire quantification. The public reads were run again by TCRdb, first through fastp at Q25 and then through MiXCR, and only productive beta chains were kept. Rows merge per CDR3 protein into single entries with the most common DNA and genes. Present in this sample are 500,000 to 750,000 distinct CDR3 sequences, 13% of which were seen just once. Approximately 2.1% of the sample is taken by the ten largest.

What the study reported, not specific to this receptor: In some patients, high TCRbeta diversity at day 60 was attributed to recipient T cells and intrathymic progenitors that had survived conditioning. Hyperexpanded clone frequencies declined over subsequent months; after one year, T-cell counts and TCRbeta diversity were mostly attributed to newly produced T cells. About two months after transplant, the apparently early recovery of alphabetaT-cell counts reportedly depended on just several hundred clones that had expanded rapidly and came from non-depleted graft cells.

Of note for this clonotype: The antigen it binds to is not known. No qualities accompany the bases; no much larger clone lies one base away.

What this sample's treatment or condition label stands for: allogeneic hematopoietic cell transplantation with graft depleted of TCRalphabeta T cells and CD19 B cells. The children who served as transplant recipients had been given grafts of TCRalphabeta/CD19-depleted allogeneic hematopoietic cells. The sequence is built from TRBV7-8 and TRBJ1-2, with TRBD1 identical over 8 junction bases. The receptor was derived from a male patient under 18 who had a stem cell transplant for acute myeloid leukemia, so the T cells may come from the graft donor. The sample here was PBMCs, mostly from graft donor cells, taken 360 days after TCRalphabeta/CD19-depleted stem cell transplant. DNA sequence: TGTGCCAGCAGCCCCCCCGCGGACAGGGATGGCTACACCTTC. This codes for CASSPPADRDGYTF.